The clone carrying this T cell receptor (beta chain) came up many times. The antigen is not known. This specimen comes from a study of CD8+CD57+ T cells in acquired aplastic anemia. Study-level results: Overlapping CD8+ CDR3 repertoires of patients and controls contained approximately 29 shared sequences.

In germline, CDR1 is SNHLY, CDR2 FYNNEI. Trimming at V came to 5 bases and at J to 6 bases, leaving 7 bases not matched to a gene. The CDR3 has 14 residues. The template for TCR beta VDJ and CDR3 sequence profiling was genomic DNA. TCRdb called the reads again in MiXCR, with one record for every CDR3 protein. Of roughly 300,000 distinct CDR3 sequences in the sample, 50% to 70% are singletons; the top ten hold 6.5% to 10%. The sample consisted of sorted CD4+, CD8+, or CD8+CD57+ T cells (not recorded which) from PBMCs. This rearrangement joins TRBV2 to TRBJ2-7; 10 nucleotides agree with TRBD1. The clonotype originates from a human donor with severe aplastic anemia or a healthy control (not recorded which). The CDR3 DNA is TGTGCCAGCAGTTATACTGGACAGGGGGGCGAGCAGTACTTC. This codes for CASSYTGQGGEQYF. The variable domain in full, completed from reference TRBV2 and TRBJ2-7, reads EPEVTQTPSHQVTQMGQEVILRCVPISNHLYFYWYRQILGQKVEFLVSFYNNEISEKSEIFDDQFSVERPDGSNFTLKIRSTKLEDSAMYFCASSYTGQGGEQYFGPGTRLTVT.